Listed below are T cell receptor beta chains from one sample, sequenced in a study of cytomegalovirus exposure and HLA in healthy donors. Sequencing used immunoSEQ multiplex PCR; TCRdb keeps in-frame clones, though not all of them. In the table there are about 160,000 clones, about 71% of which are singletons. Sequenced input: PBMCs. Receptors originate from a woman aged 25 to 45 in good health and CMV-seronegative. Both conserved end residues are part of each CDR3. The D gene is left open where the match is weak. Clone sizes are given selectively: once, few, many, or a class where the clone is expanded.

D | J | V | size | CDR3 | DNA
. | TRBJ2-3 | TRBV7-8 | few | CASSSTRLTDTQYF | TGTGCCAGCAGCTCGACTCGGCTCACAGATACGCAGTATTTT
TRBD2 | TRBJ2-1 | TRBV7-9 | . | CASSLEREMDEQFF | TGTGCCAGCAGCTTAGAGCGGGAGATGGATGAGCAGTTCTTC
TRBD1 | TRBJ1-6 | TRBV4-3 | . | CASSQMTGSSPLHF | TGCGCCAGCAGCCAGATGACAGGGTCCTCACCCCTCCACTTT
TRBD2 | TRBJ2-7 | TRBV10-3 | few | CAISNKRGTYEQYF | TGTGCCATCAGTAATAAGCGGGGGACCTACGAGCAGTACTTC
TRBD2 | TRBJ2-7 | TRBV4-3 | . | CASSQGLRAGGKEQYF | TGCGCCAGCAGCCAGGGTCTGAGAGCGGGGGGGAAAGAGCAGTACTTC
TRBD1 | TRBJ2-2 | TRBV4-3 | . | CASSGTGNTGELFF | TGCGCCAGCAGCGGGACAGGGAACACCGGGGAGCTGTTTTTT
. | TRBJ1-5 | TRBV27 | . | CASSFGNQPQHF | TGTGCCAGCAGTTTCGGCAATCAGCCCCAGCATTTT
. | TRBJ2-1 | TRBV5-1 | . | CASSLGLDYNEQFF | TGCGCCAGCAGCTTGGGACTAGACTACAATGAGCAGTTCTTC
TRBD2 | TRBJ2-7 | TRBV5-1 | once | CASSAWGTSRSSYEQYF | TGCGCCAGCAGCGCCTGGGGGACTAGCAGGAGCTCCTACGAGCAGTACTTC
TRBD2 | TRBJ2-1 | TRBV7-9 | . | CASPSPGTSTNEQFF | TGTGCCAGCCCCTCCCCCGGGACTAGTACAAATGAGCAGTTCTTC
. | TRBJ1-1 | TRBV18 | once | CASSPLRGANTEAFF | TGTGCCAGCTCGCCCTTACGGGGGGCGAACACTGAAGCTTTCTTT
TRBD2 | TRBJ2-7 | TRBV27 | . | CASSSSGAQPSYEQYF | TGTGCCAGCAGTTCCAGCGGGGCGCAACCCTCCTACGAGCAGTACTTC
. | TRBJ1-2 | TRBV19 | few | CASRLARGSYGYTF | TGTGCCAGTAGGTTGGCACGGGGTTCCTATGGCTACACCTTC
TRBD1 | TRBJ2-7 | TRBV29-1 | . | CSVDGTDYEQYF | TGCAGCGTTGATGGGACAGACTACGAGCAGTACTTC
TRBD1 | TRBJ2-3 | TRBV5-6 | . | CASSFQGAADTQYF | TGTGCCAGCAGCTTCCAGGGGGCAGCAGATACGCAGTATTTT
TRBD2 | TRBJ2-7 | TRBV19 | . | CASGLAGSYEQYF | TGTGCCTCGGGACTAGCGGGATCCTACGAGCAGTACTTC
. | TRBJ2-2 | TRBV19 | . | CASSILVTGELFF | TGTGCCAGTAGTATTTTAGTAACCGGGGAGCTGTTTTTT
. | TRBJ2-6 | TRBV11-2 | few | CASSPQVSGANVLTF | TGTGCCAGCAGCCCACAGGTCTCTGGGGCCAACGTCCTGACTTTC